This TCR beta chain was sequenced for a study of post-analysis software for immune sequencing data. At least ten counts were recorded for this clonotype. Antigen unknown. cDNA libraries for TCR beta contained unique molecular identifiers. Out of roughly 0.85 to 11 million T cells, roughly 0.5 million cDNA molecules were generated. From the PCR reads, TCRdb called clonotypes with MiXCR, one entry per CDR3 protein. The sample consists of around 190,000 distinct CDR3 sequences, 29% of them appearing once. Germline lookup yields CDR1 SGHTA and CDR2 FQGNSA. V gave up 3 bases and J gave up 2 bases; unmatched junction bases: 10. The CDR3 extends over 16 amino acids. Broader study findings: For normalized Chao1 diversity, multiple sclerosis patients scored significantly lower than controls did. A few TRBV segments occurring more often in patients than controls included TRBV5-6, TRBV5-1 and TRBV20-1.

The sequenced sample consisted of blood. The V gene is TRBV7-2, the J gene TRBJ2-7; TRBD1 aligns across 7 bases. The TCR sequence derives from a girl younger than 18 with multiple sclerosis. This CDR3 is CASSLGSDRATYEQYF. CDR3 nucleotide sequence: TGTGCCAGCAGCTTGGGAAGTGACAGGGCCACCTACGAGCAGTACTTC.